Below, 7 T cell receptor beta chains from the same sample are listed, as sequenced in a study of T cells in Graves' hyperthyroidism and ophthalmopathy. RNA transcripts were the template for amplifying TCR beta CDR3 regions. With the HTBI primer set, the TCR CDR3 went through a first round of RT-PCR. TCRdb re-analysed the multiplex PCR reads in MiXCR, keeping a single row per CDR3 protein. In the table there are over 700,000 distinct CDR3 sequences, under 45% of which are singletons. Sequenced sample: blood. Every receptor here comes from a woman between 40 and 50 years old with Graves' hyperthyroidism.

About this clonotype itself: A much bigger clone sits one base away, suggesting this may be a read error. The J gene is TRBJ1-2, the V gene TRBV12-3 or TRBV12-4; D may be TRBD1 (5 bases). The CDR3 has 13 amino acids. The CDR3 loop reads CANSTAGRNGYTF. In DNA, the CDR3 is TGTGCCAACAGTACCGCAGGGCGAAATGGCTACACCTTC.

This clonotype was observed a few times. Germline and junction disagree at one end, which may indicate a read error. The CDR3 region has the DNA TGCGCCAGCAGCCAGCAGGGACGGAGGAACACTGAAGCTTTCTTT. Amino acid sequence: CASSQQGRRNTEAFF. The chain combines TRBV7-9 with TRBJ1-1; D possibly corresponds to TRBD1 (5 bases). The V gene's germline CDR1 is SEHNR and CDR2 FQNEAQ (reference sequence). The CDR3 extends over 15 amino acids.

In this sample, this clonotype turned up many times. The chain is built from TRBV7-8 and TRBJ2-5, with 9 nucleotides matching TRBD2. V gave up 1 base and J gave up 2 bases; unmatched junction bases: 2. The length of the CDR3 is 15 residues. Looked up from germline, CDR1 is SGHVS and CDR2 is FQNEAQ. The CDR3 sequence: CASSLGREGQETQYF. The CDR3 DNA reads TGTGCCAGCAGCTTAGGGCGGGAGGGACAAGAGACCCAGTACTTC.

The chain recombines TRBV25-1 with TRBJ1-1; D is perhaps TRBD1 (5 bases). Looked up from germline, CDR1 is MGHDK and CDR2 is SYGVNS. V was trimmed by 8 bases and J by 0 bases, leaving 16 bases between them. The CDR3 sequence is 15 residues long. The CDR3 loop reads CASSRGSSMNTEAFF. CDR3 bases: TGTGCCAGCTCACGGGGCAGTTCCATGAACACTGAAGCTTTCTTT.

This clonotype was recorded at least ten times. The V and J genes are TRBV10-1 and TRBJ1-5; 7 positions match TRBD1. CDR1 WNHNN and CDR2 SYGVQD come from the germline V gene (reference sequence). V was pared by 6 bases and J by 3 bases, with 11 bases of the junction left unmatched. The CDR3 has 16 residues. The CDR3 region has the DNA TGCGCCAGCAGAACTACAGGGGCTGACTACAATCAGCCCCAGCATTTT. Protein product: CASRTTGADYNQPQHF.

The chain has TRBV19 and TRBJ2-7; D may correspond to TRBD1 or TRBD2 (5 bases each). V was pared by 7 bases and J by 2 bases, with 15 bases between. The CDR3 has 14 amino acids. CDR1 is LNHDA, CDR2 SQIVND, per germline (reference sequence). CDR3 sequence: CASTYRDGPYEQYF. Written as DNA, the CDR3 is TGTGCCAGTACCTACCGGGACGGGCCCTACGAGCAGTACTTC.

Notes on this clonotype: One junction end does not reproduce the germline sequence, and a read error may be involved. The rearrangement joins TRBV24-1 to TRBJ2-5; 8 positions agree with TRBD2. The germline V gene has CDR1 KGHDR and CDR2 SFDVKD. CDR3 length: 16 amino acids. The DNA of the CDR3 is TGTGCCAGCAGTGGCCAGCGGGAGCTCCTGGGGGAGATCCAGTACTTC. Translating it yields CASSGQRELLGEIQYF.